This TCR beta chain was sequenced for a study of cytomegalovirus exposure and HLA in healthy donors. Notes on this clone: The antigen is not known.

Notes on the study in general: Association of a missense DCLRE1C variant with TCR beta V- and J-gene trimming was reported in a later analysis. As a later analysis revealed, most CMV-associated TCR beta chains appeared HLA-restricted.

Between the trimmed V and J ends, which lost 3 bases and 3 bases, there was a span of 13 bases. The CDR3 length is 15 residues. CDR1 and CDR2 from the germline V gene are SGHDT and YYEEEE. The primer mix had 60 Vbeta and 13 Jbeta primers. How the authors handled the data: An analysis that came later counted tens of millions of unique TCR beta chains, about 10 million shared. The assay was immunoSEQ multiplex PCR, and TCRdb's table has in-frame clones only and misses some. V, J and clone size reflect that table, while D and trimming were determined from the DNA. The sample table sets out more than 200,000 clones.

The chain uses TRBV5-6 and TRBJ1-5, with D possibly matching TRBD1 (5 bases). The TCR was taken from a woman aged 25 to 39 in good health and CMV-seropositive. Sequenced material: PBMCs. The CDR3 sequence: CASSSSDRNNQPQHF. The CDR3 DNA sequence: TGTGCCAGCAGCTCCTCTGACAGAAACAATCAGCCCCAGCATTTT.